Detailed here is one T cell receptor (beta chain). The sample comes from a study of PD-L1 blockade in urothelial cancer. The table came from immunoSEQ multiplex PCR; TCRdb's copy has only in-frame clones and leaves some out. Here the sample spans about 73,000 clones, approximately 88% being singletons. The sample was PBMCs, taken around atezolizumab (anti-PD-L1) treatment. The receptor was derived from a man aged 55 to 70 with urothelial cancer.

CDR3 sequence: CASSVSGDPFNEQFF. CDR3 nucleotides: TGTGCCAGCAGCGTAAGCGGGGACCCTTTTAATGAGCAGTTCTTC. The chain combines TRBV9 with TRBJ2-1; 7 bases match TRBD2. Germline V gives CDR1 SGDLS, CDR2 YYNGEE. The CDR3 consists of 15 residues. The trim removed 1 base at V and 7 bases at J, leaving 8 bases unmatched. The full variable domain, with the rest looked up from reference TRBV9 and TRBJ2-1, is DSGVTQTPKHLITATGQRVTLRCSPRSGDLSVYWYQQSLDQGLQFLIQYYNGEERAKGNILERFSAQQFPDLHSELNLSSLELGDSALYFCASSVSGDPFNEQFFGPGTRLTVL.